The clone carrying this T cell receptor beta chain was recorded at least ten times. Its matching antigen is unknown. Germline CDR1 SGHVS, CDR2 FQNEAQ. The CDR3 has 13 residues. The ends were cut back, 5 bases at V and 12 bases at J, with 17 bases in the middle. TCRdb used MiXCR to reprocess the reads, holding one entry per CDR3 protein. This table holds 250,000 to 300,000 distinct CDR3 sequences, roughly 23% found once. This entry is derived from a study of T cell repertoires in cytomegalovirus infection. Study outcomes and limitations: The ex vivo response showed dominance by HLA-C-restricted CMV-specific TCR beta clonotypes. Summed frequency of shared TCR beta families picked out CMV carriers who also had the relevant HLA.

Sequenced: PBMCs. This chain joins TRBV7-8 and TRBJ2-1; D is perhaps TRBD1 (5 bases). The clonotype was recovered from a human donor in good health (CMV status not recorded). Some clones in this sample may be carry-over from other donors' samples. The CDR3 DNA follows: TGTGCCAGCAGCACAAGGACAAGTCTCTGGCAGTTCTTC. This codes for CASSTRTSLWQFF.